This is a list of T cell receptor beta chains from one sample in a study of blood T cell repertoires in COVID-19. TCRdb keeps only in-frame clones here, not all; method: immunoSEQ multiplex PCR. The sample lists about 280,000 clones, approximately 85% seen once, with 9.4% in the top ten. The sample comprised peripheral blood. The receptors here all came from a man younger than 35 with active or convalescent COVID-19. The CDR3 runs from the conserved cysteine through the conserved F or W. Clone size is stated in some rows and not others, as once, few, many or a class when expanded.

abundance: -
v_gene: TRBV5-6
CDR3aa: CASSLVGQGETQYF

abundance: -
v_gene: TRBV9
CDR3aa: CASSTQPGGIGTEAFF

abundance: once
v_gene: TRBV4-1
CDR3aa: CASSQESGLAGNEQYF

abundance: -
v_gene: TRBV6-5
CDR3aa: CASGRQTANEKLFF

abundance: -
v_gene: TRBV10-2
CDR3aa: CASSEEYQPQHF

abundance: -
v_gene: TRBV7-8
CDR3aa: CASSLGWTSGWSSYNEQFF

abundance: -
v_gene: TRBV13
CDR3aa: CASSTQGSYEQYF

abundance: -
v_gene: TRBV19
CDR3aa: CASSIDRQEYSPLHF

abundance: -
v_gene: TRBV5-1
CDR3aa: CASSLEGAYGYTF

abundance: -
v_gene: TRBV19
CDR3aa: CASSTWDRGRDEKLFF

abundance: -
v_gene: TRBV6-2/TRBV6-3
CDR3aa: CASSRDRMNTEAFF

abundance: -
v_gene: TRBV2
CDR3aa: CASTRLRDREYYGYTF

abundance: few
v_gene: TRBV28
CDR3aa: CASSSMDRVSFQPQHF

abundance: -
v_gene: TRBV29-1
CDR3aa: CSVEDGTGGGYTF

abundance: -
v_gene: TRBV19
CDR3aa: CASSIAGGSYEQYF

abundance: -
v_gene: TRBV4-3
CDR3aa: CASSQDEDTQYF

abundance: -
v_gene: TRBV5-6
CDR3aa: CASSRRFQEETQYF

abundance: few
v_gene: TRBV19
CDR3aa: CASSFGTGGGNQPQHF

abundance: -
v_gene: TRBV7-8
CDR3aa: CASSLASTGFEQYF

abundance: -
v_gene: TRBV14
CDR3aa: CASSEQGFTEAFF

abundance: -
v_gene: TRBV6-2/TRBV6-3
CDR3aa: CASSYGARELFF

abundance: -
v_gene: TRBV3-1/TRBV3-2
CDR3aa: CASSQVGGETQYF

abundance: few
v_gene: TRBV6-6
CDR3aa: CASRPGQSYEQYF

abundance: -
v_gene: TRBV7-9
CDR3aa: CASSRGSEAFF

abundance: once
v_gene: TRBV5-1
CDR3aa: CASSLGLAGGPGDTQYF

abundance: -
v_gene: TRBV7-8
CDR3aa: CASSRGPQGELFF

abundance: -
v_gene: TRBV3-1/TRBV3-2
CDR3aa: CASSQDRAQPQHF

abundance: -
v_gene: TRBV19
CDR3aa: CASSTLGTPGGNTIYF

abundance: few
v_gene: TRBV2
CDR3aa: CATNRGIGGYTF

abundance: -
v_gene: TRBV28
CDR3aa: CASSPAGGSYGYTF

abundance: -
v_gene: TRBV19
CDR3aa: CASSIGRGARGNEKLFF